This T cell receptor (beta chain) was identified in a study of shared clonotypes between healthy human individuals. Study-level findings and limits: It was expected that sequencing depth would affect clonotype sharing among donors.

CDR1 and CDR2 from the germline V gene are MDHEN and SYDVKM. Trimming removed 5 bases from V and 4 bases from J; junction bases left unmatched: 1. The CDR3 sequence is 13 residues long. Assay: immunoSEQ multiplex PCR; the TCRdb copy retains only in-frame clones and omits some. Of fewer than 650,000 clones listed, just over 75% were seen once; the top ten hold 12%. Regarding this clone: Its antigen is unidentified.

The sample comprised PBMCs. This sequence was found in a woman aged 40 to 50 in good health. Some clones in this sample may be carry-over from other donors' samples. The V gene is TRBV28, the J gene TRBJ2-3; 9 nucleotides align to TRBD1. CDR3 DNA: TGTGCCAGCAGTACAGGGGGCGCAGATACGCAGTATTTT. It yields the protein CASSTGGADTQYF. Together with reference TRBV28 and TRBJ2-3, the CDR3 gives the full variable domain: DVKVTQSSRYLVKRTGEKVFLECVQDMDHENMFWYRQDPGLGLRLIYFSYDVKMKEKGDIPEGYSVSREKKERFSLILESASTNQTSMYLCASSTGGADTQYFGPGTRLTVL.